This T cell receptor beta chain was sequenced during a study of OX40 agonist ivuxolimab in advanced cancers. Germline-derived CDR1 and CDR2 are SGHNT and YENEEA. This CDR3 is 14 amino acids long. With 0 bases removed from V and 2 bases from J, the gap between germline ends came to 6 bases. Only in-frame clones appear in the TCRdb table, and some are missing; sequencing was by immunoSEQ multiplex PCR. The sample carries about 79,000 clones, roughly 90% recorded once. The chain uses TRBV11-3 and TRBJ2-3; TRBD1 is a possible D gene (5 bases). Sequencing was performed on CD4+ or CD8+ T cells sorted from blood, taken in a trial of the OX40 agonist ivuxolimab. The receptor comes from an adult with an advanced solid tumor such as melanoma, head and neck, liver or kidney cancer. CDR3 sequence: CASSLDRATDTQYF. The DNA of the CDR3 is TGTGCCAGCAGCTTAGACAGGGCCACAGATACGCAGTATTTT. Drawing the rest from reference TRBV11-3 and TRBJ2-3, the complete variable domain is EAGVVQSPRYKIIEKKQPVAFWCNPISGHNTLYWYLQNLGQGPELLIRYENEEAVDDSQLPKDRFSAERLKGVDSTLKIQPAELGDSAVYLCASSLDRATDTQYFGPGTRLTVL.